Below are 17 T cell receptor beta chains sequenced from a single sample in a study of T cells in Graves' hyperthyroidism and ophthalmopathy. There were TCR beta CDR3 regions amplified from RNA transcripts. Researchers ran a first-round RT-PCR on the TCR CDR3 using the HTBI primer set. TCRdb re-analysed the multiplex PCR reads in MiXCR, keeping a single row per CDR3 protein. The profile shows more than 250,000 distinct CDR3 sequences, roughly 15% of them singletons. The sequenced material came from blood. The receptor set was obtained from a woman aged 45-65 years with Graves' hyperthyroidism that later progressed to Graves' ophthalmopathy.

V and J are TRBV27 and TRBJ1-2; 7 positions match TRBD1. The CDR3 extends over 13 amino acids. With V trimmed by 4 bases and J by 7 bases, 6 bases remained unmatched. Looked up from germline, CDR1 is MNHEY and CDR2 is SMNVEV (reference sequence). CDR3 sequence (DNA): TGTGCCAGCAGTTCCACCGGGACAGCTGGCTACACCTTC. Its protein is CASSSTGTAGYTF.

This clonotype was observed a few times. In DNA form, the CDR3 reads TGCGCCAGCAGCCAGGGGACAGGGGGCGGTCAGCCCCAGCATTTT. Translation: CASSQGTGGGQPQHF. The J gene is TRBJ1-5, the V gene TRBV5-1; 12 bases are shared with TRBD1. CDR1 is SGHRS and CDR2 is YFSETQ in the germline V gene. The CDR3 runs 15 residues. J lost 6 bases, V lost 4 bases, and 5 bases had no gene match.

This clonotype was seen repeatedly, ten times or more. The chain joins TRBV7-8 to TRBJ1-1; D is unresolved. V lost 1 base and J 0 bases, leaving 9 bases between the germline ends. CDR1 SGHVS and CDR2 FQNEAQ come from the germline V gene. The CDR3 contains 15 residues. The CDR3 DNA is TGTGCCAGCAGCTTAGTCAGGACGGTGAACACTGAAGCTTTCTTT. This gives the protein CASSLVRTVNTEAFF.

This clonotype appeared many times. V gene TRBV2 combines with J gene TRBJ2-3, with D unresolved. With 5 bases removed from V and 6 bases from J, the gap between germline ends came to 15 bases. The CDR3 totals 14 residues. Germline V gene data show CDR1 as SNHLY and CDR2 as FYNNEI. CDR3 amino acids: CASSNPRPGDTQYF. CDR3 sequence (DNA): TGTGCCAGCAGTAACCCAAGACCTGGGGATACGCAGTATTTT.

V is TRBV2 and J is TRBJ1-1, with TRBD1 identical over 9 bases. V lost 5 bases to trimming and J lost 11 bases; unmatched junction nucleotides: 15. The CDR3 covers 15 residues. Germline lookup yields CDR1 SNHLY and CDR2 FYNNEI. CDR3 coding DNA: TGTGCCAGCAGTCAGTTACAGGGGGCCCTTCCTCCGGCTTTCTTT. Its translation: CASSQLQGALPPAFF.

The chain's CDR3 is CASSMQVPSGELFF. The CDR3 DNA is TGTGCCAGCAGCATGCAGGTTCCGTCTGGGGAGCTGTTTTTT. The rearrangement links TRBV5-4 to TRBJ2-2; D unresolved. Per the germline V gene, CDR1 is SGHNT and CDR2 is YYREEE (reference sequence). The CDR3 is 14 residues long. The V end was cut by 4 bases, the J end by 8 bases, with 15 bases between.

This clonotype was picked up many times. The chain joins TRBV20-1 to TRBJ2-1, with D tentatively TRBD2 (5 bases). The CDR3 extends over 13 amino acids. Trimming removed 0 bases at V and 7 bases at J, with 10 bases between. The germline gives CDR1 DFQATT, CDR2 SNEGSKA (reference sequence). CDR3 region: CSARDGLLNEQFF. CDR3 coding DNA: TGCAGTGCTAGAGACGGACTTCTAAATGAGCAGTTCTTC.

In this sample, this clonotype turned up many times. The genes are TRBV19 and TRBJ2-5; D could derive from TRBD1 or TRBD2 (7 bases each). The CDR3 consists of 15 residues. Germline V CDR1 and CDR2: LNHDA, SQIVND (reference sequence). Trimming pared 5 bases from V and 4 bases from J, leaving 17 bases between. This CDR3 is CASSPRQGGTETQYF. In DNA, the CDR3 is TGTGCCAGTAGTCCTCGACAGGGAGGGACAGAGACCCAGTACTTC.

This chain joins TRBV20-1 and TRBJ2-5, with D maybe TRBD1 (6 bases). CDR3 length: 13 residues. Germline V lookup: CDR1 DFQATT, CDR2 SNEGSKA (reference sequence). Trimming left V 2 bases short and J 2 bases short, with 9 bases between. CDR3 sequence reads: CSARRQAQETQYF. Written as DNA, the CDR3 is TGCAGTGCTAGAAGACAGGCGCAAGAGACCCAGTACTTC.

This clonotype was counted between two and nine times. One junction end disagrees with the germline gene, perhaps due to a read error. V usage is TRBV20-1 and J usage is TRBJ2-2; the match to TRBD2 covers 7 bases. The CDR3 is made up of 15 amino acids. From germline, CDR1 is DFQATT and CDR2 SNEGSKA (reference sequence). CDR3 amino acids: CSARGRGGNTGELFF. CDR3 nucleotide sequence: TGCAGTGCAAGAGGGAGGGGCGGGAACACCGGGGAGCTGTTTTTT.

This clonotype came up many times. The chain uses TRBV11-2 and TRBJ2-1; a possible D gene is TRBD2 (6 bases). The CDR3 totals 16 residues. Germline assignment: CDR1 SGHAT and CDR2 FQNNGV. V was clipped by 6 bases and J by 6 bases, with 21 bases between them. The CDR3 DNA follows: TGTGCCAGCAGGACAATCGGGGGAGTGATAAGCAATGAGCAGTTCTTC. This gives the protein CASRTIGGVISNEQFF.

In its sample, this clonotype was seen a few times. One end of the junction varies from germline; a read error may be responsible. V gene TRBV12-3 or TRBV12-4 combines with J gene TRBJ2-3, with D uncertain. The J call is doubtful: the DNA matches TRBJ1-5 better. CDR3 length: 13 residues. The chain's CDR3 is CPSSLTTTDTQHF. The CDR3 nucleotides are TGCCCCAGCAGCCTGACTACAACAGATACGCAGCATTTT.

In this sample, this clonotype turned up many times. The chain is built from TRBV20-1 and TRBJ2-1; D may be TRBD2 (6 bases). Germline-derived CDR1 and CDR2 are DFQATT and SNEGSKA (reference sequence). V was cut by 3 bases and J by 8 bases, with 20 bases left in between. This CDR3 has 15 residues. The CDR3 DNA follows: TGCAGTGCTAGGTCTCGTGGCTTCAGGAGGGATGAGCAGTTCTTC. This gives the protein CSARSRGFRRDEQFF.

This clonotype was counted a few times. Here the CDR3 reads CASSSGLAGGRGSYEQYF. For the CDR3, the DNA is TGTGCCAGCAGTTCGGGACTAGCGGGAGGAAGAGGCTCCTACGAGCAGTACTTC. The V gene is TRBV27, the J gene TRBJ2-7; TRBD2 matches 15 bases. This CDR3 is built from 18 residues. Germline trimming cut 4 bases from V and 0 bases from J; bases unmatched to any gene: 7. Germline CDR1 and CDR2: MNHEY and SMNVEV (reference sequence).

The gene calls are TRBV5-6 and TRBJ1-2; no clear D gene. The V gene lost 1 base and the J gene lost 2 bases, with 18 bases spanning the gap. Looked up from germline, CDR1 is SGHDT and CDR2 is YYEEEE. CDR3 size: 17 residues. CDR3 coding DNA: TGTGCCAGCAGCTTGTCGGGAGGGCAGCCCATAAACTATGGCTACACCTTC. Translated, it gives CASSLSGGQPINYGYTF.

In this sample, this clonotype turned up a few times. The V gene is TRBV4-2, the J gene TRBJ1-1; possible D gene TRBD1, 6 bases. The CDR3 is 15 amino acids. The germline V gene encodes CDR1 LGHNA and CDR2 YNFKEQ. V was clipped by 3 bases and J by 1 base, with 12 bases between them. Written as DNA, the CDR3 is TGTGCCAGCAGCCAGAACAGGGACCCGAACACTGAAGCTTTCTTT. It specifies CASSQNRDPNTEAFF.

Only a few counts were recorded for this clonotype. The rearrangement joins TRBV20-1 to TRBJ2-1; 7 nucleotides agree with TRBD2. The CDR3 has 14 amino acids. Germline V gives CDR1 DFQATT, CDR2 SNEGSKA (reference sequence). V shed 6 bases and J 7 bases; nucleotides not matched to a gene: 12. The CDR3 protein is CSAPPWEGRNEQFF. DNA of the CDR3: TGCAGTGCCCCACCGTGGGAGGGCCGAAATGAGCAGTTCTTC.